A selection of T cell receptor beta chains follows, all from one sample in a study of identical twins. TCRdb reanalysed the 5' RACE reads using MiXCR and keeps one entry per CDR3 protein. Here the sample spans about 210,000 distinct CDR3 sequences, around 10% being singletons. The sample taken for sequencing was memory (CD45RO+) T cells sorted from blood. These receptor sequences come from a woman aged 18-35 years in good health. CDR3s include the opening cysteine and the closing phenylalanine or tryptophan. A D gene is named only where the DNA matches it firmly. The size field is filled for only some rows; it gives once, few, many or a size class.

.	TRBV5-1	13	TRBJ2-2	.	TGCGCCAGCAGCTTAAGTTCGGGCGGGGAGCTGTTTTTT	CASSLSSGGELFF
.	TRBV4-1	18	TRBJ2-4	few	TGCGCCAGCAGCCAAGGGGGCCGAGTAAGGATAGCCAAAAACATTCAGTACTTC	CASSQGGRVRIAKNIQYF
TRBD2	TRBV4-2	20	TRBJ2-1	once	TGTGCCAGCAGGCCCCTAGCAGGGACTAGCGGGGGGAAAACCTACAATGAGCAGTTCTTC	CASRPLAGTSGGKTYNEQFF
.	TRBV27	14	TRBJ2-7	.	TGTGCCAGCAGTCGATATGGGCCCTCCTACGAGCAGTACTTC	CASSRYGPSYEQYF
.	TRBV6-5	14	TRBJ2-7	few	TGTGCCAGCAGTTACTTCGGCAGCTCCTACGAGCAGTACTTC	CASSYFGSSYEQYF
.	TRBV2	12	TRBJ1-1	few	TGTGCCAGCAGTGAAGCGATCAACGATGCTTTCTTT	CASSEAINDAFF
.	TRBV12-3/TRBV12-4	15	TRBJ2-1	few	TGTGCCAGCAGTTTATGGAGGGGGGGCCGGAATGAGCAGTTCTTC	CASSLWRGGRNEQFF
TRBD2	TRBV23-1	14	TRBJ2-5	.	TGCGCCAGCTCGCCCTCCGGGACTAGCGGGACCCAGTACTTC	CASSPSGTSGTQYF
.	TRBV2	13	TRBJ2-3	many	TGTGCCAGCTCCAGCTCCGAGGAAGATACGCAGTATTTT	CASSSSEEDTQYF
TRBD1	TRBV2	13	TRBJ1-5	.	TGTGCCAGCAGTCCCCAGGGGGATCAGCCCCAGCATTTT	CASSPQGDQPQHF
TRBD1	TRBV7-2	14	TRBJ1-2	few	TGTGCCAGCAGCCCCCGGACAGGGGACTATGGCTACACCTTC	CASSPRTGDYGYTF
.	TRBV20-1	13	TRBJ1-4	few	TGCAGTGCTAGATATGTGGAGGCGGAAAAACTGTTTTTT	CSARYVEAEKLFF
.	TRBV7-8	15	TRBJ1-3	few	TGTGCCAGCAGCCTGTCAAGGGGCTCTGGAAACACCATATATTTT	CASSLSRGSGNTIYF
.	TRBV5-4	14	TRBJ2-5	.	TGTGCCAGCAGCTTGGAAGGCAGGCAAGAGACCCAGTACTTC	CASSLEGRQETQYF
TRBD1	TRBV11-2	14	TRBJ1-1	.	TGTGCCAGCAGCTCGCCCGGACAGGGCGCCCGAGCTTTCTTT	CASSSPGQGARAFF
TRBD2	TRBV5-8	15	TRBJ2-5	few	TGTGCCAGCAGAGCGGGGTTGGACCTCCGGGAGACCCAGTACTTC	CASRAGLDLRETQYF
.	TRBV29-1	12	TRBJ1-1	.	TGCAGCGTTAGATGGGGGGGTAGTGCAGCTTTCTTT	CSVRWGGSAAFF
.	TRBV7-2	15	TRBJ1-4	few	TGTGCCAGCAGCTTAGAAGGGTCCAACTCTCAAAAACTGTTTTTT	CASSLEGSNSQKLFF
TRBD2	TRBV14	15	TRBJ2-7	.	TGTGCCAGCAGCCAAGGGGTAGCGGGAGTTGACGAGCAGTACTTC	CASSQGVAGVDEQYF
.	TRBV7-2	14	TRBJ2-7	many	TGTGCCAGCAGCTCGAACCGGGCCTCTTACGAGCAGTACTTC	CASSSNRASYEQYF
.	TRBV3-1	15	TRBJ2-7	.	TGTGCCAGCAGCCGCTTACCGGGAAAAGGCTACGAGCAGTACTTC	CASSRLPGKGYEQYF
.	TRBV10-3	15	TRBJ2-3	few	TGTGCCATCAGTGCTGTGGACATAGGCGCAGATACGCAGTATTTT	CAISAVDIGADTQYF
TRBD2	TRBV27	15	TRBJ2-3	.	TGTGCCAGCAGTGCCATAGCGGGAAGAGGAGATACGCAGTATTTT	CASSAIAGRGDTQYF